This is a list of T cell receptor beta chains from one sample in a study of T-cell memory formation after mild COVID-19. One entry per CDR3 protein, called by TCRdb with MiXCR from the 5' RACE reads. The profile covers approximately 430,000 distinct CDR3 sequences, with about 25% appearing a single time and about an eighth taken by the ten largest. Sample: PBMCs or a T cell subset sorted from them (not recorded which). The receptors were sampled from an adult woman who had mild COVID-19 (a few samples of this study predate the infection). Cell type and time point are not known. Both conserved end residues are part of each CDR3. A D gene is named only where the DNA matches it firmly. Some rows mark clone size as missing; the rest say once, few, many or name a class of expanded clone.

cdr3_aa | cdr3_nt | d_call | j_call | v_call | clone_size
CASRKQGGSYEQYF | TGCGCCAGCAGGAAGCAGGGGGGTTCCTACGAGCAGTACTTC | - | TRBJ2-7 | TRBV4-1 | -
CASSLEWGARGEQFF | TGTGCCAGCAGCTTAGAGTGGGGGGCCCGGGGTGAGCAGTTCTTC | - | TRBJ2-1 | TRBV11-2 | -
CASSHGTNTGELFF | TGTGCCAGCAGCCACGGGACAAACACCGGGGAGCTGTTTTTT | - | TRBJ2-2 | TRBV12-3/TRBV12-4 | -
CATRTNNEQFF | TGTGCCACCAGAACCAACAATGAGCAGTTCTTC | - | TRBJ2-1 | TRBV24-1 | -
CASSIGGDSGNTIYF | TGCGCCAGCAGTATTGGAGGGGACTCTGGAAACACCATATATTTT | - | TRBJ1-3 | TRBV5-1 | few
CASRPSTETTTDTQYF | TGTGCCAGCAGGCCATCTACGGAGACGACCACAGATACGCAGTATTTT | - | TRBJ2-3 | TRBV6-5 | -
CSVDGTNSEQETQYF | TGCAGCGTTGACGGGACCAACTCCGAGCAGGAGACCCAGTACTTC | - | TRBJ2-5 | TRBV29-1 | few
CATSTLRDRPLEQYF | TGTGCCACCAGCACTCTCCGGGACAGACCCCTCGAGCAGTACTTC | TRBD1 | TRBJ2-7 | TRBV15 | few
CSACLLGVTDTQYF | TGCAGCGCCTGCCTGCTGGGGGTAACAGATACGCAGTATTTT | - | TRBJ2-3 | TRBV29-1 | -
CASRDGTLGEQYF | TGCGCCAGTCGGGACGGGACCCTAGGCGAGCAGTACTTC | - | TRBJ2-7 | TRBV5-1 | few
CSASRGNRNTEAFF | TGCAGTGCTAGTAGAGGGAACAGGAACACTGAAGCTTTCTTT | - | TRBJ1-1 | TRBV20-1 | -
CASSQGHSNTEAFF | TGTGCCAGCAGCCAAGGTCACTCGAACACTGAAGCTTTCTTT | - | TRBJ1-1 | TRBV3-1 | -
CASSSTGRADRPQHF | TGTGCCAGCAGTTCCACCGGACGCGCCGATAGACCCCAGCATTTT | - | TRBJ1-5 | TRBV12-3/TRBV12-4 | -
CASSLTGTATYEQYF | TGTGCCAGCAGTTTAACCGGGACAGCGACTTACGAGCAGTACTTC | TRBD1 | TRBJ2-7 | TRBV27 | -
CASSRSGPGYGYTF | TGTGCCAGCAGCCGATCAGGGCCGGGCTATGGCTACACCTTC | - | TRBJ1-2 | TRBV14 | many
CAIRGGTYNEQFF | TGTGCCATCAGGGGCGGGACCTACAATGAGCAGTTCTTC | - | TRBJ2-1 | TRBV10-3 | few
CASSFGRESSGNTIYF | TGCGCCAGCAGTTTCGGTAGGGAATCATCTGGAAACACCATATATTTT | - | TRBJ1-3 | TRBV5-1 | -
CSVEGSGVGEVFF | TGCAGCGTTGAAGGGTCAGGGGTGGGAGAGGTGTTTTTT | - | TRBJ1-4 | TRBV29-1 | few
CASSLRPPDYEQYF | TGTGCCAGCAGCTTAAGACCCCCGGACTACGAGCAGTACTTC | - | TRBJ2-7 | TRBV7-2 | few
CAWHRTGSSAF | TGTGCCTGGCATCGGACAGGGAGTTCGGCCTTC | TRBD1 | TRBJ1-2 | TRBV30 | once
CASTPLAVAYEQYF | TGTGCCAGCACGCCTCTAGCGGTAGCCTACGAGCAGTACTTC | TRBD2 | TRBJ2-7 | TRBV7-8 | many
CASSPRTSGLQFF | TGTGCCAGCAGCCCCAGGACTAGCGGGTTGCAGTTCTTC | TRBD2 | TRBJ2-1 | TRBV14 | -
CASSLNSPLHF | TGTGCCAGCAGCTTAAATTCACCCCTCCACTTT | - | TRBJ1-6 | TRBV12-3/TRBV12-4 | many
CASSEMGASYTF | TGTGCCAGCAGTGAAATGGGGGCAAGCTACACCTTC | - | TRBJ1-2 | TRBV6-1 | few
CASKIIPGEYGYTF | TGCGCCAGCAAGATCATCCCAGGGGAATATGGCTACACCTTC | - | TRBJ1-2 | TRBV5-1 | -
CSVDRTSGGMTDTQYF | TGCAGCGTTGATAGGACTAGCGGGGGGATGACAGATACGCAGTATTTT | TRBD2 | TRBJ2-3 | TRBV29-1 | -
CASSSGTGAEAFF | TGCGCCAGCAGCTCTGGGACGGGAGCTGAAGCTTTCTTT | - | TRBJ1-1 | TRBV5-1 | -